The TCR beta chain under discussion was sequenced for a study of OX40 agonist ivuxolimab in advanced cancers. The table lists this clone with a count of one. The antigen remains unidentified. The protocol was immunoSEQ multiplex PCR, while the TCRdb copy is restricted to in-frame clones and leaves out a portion. The repertoire consists of around 63,000 clones, with about 88% occurring once and the leading ten covering over 0.25%. V gave up 8 bases and J gave up 6 bases; unmatched junction bases: 12. This CDR3 contains 15 residues. Germline V gene lookup returns CDR1 SNHLY and CDR2 FYNNEI. Findings and caveats of the study: Dosing at 0.1 to 3.0 mg/kg was accompanied by clonal expansion of CD4+ and CD8+ blood T cells by week 6.

V and J are TRBV2 and TRBJ1-2, with 10 bases aligning to TRBD1. Sequences were derived from CD4+ or CD8+ T cells sorted from blood, sampled in a trial of the OX40 agonist ivuxolimab. The receptor comes from an adult with an advanced solid tumor such as melanoma, head and neck, liver or kidney cancer. The CDR3 protein is CASQQWGGQGNGYTF. CDR3 sequence (DNA): TGTGCCAGCCAGCAGTGGGGGGGACAGGGGAATGGCTACACCTTC.